Shown below are 11 T cell receptor beta chains from a single sample sequenced in a study of neurological immune-mediated disorders. TCRdb redid the calling of the 5' RACE reads with MiXCR, one entry per CDR3 protein. This table holds 80,000 to 100,000 distinct CDR3 sequences, 3.5% found once. What was sequenced was PBMCs. These receptor sequences come from a woman aged 50 to 60 with multiple sclerosis.

This clonotype has ten or more counts. The chain joins TRBV4-2 to TRBJ2-3; 9 bases are shared with TRBD2. With V trimmed by 4 bases and J by 5 bases, 7 bases remained unmatched. This CDR3 is built from 15 residues. Germline lookup yields CDR1 LGHNA and CDR2 YNFKEQ. The CDR3 bases are TGTGCCAGCAGCCCAGGACTAGCGATGGGAGATACGCAGTATTTT. The encoded protein is CASSPGLAMGDTQYF.

In this sample, this clonotype turned up many times. This chain joins TRBV6-5 and TRBJ1-6; no firm D call. There are 13 residues in the CDR3. V shed 5 bases and J shed 10 bases, with 12 bases lying between them. Per germline, CDR1 MNHEY and CDR2 SVGAGI. The CDR3 sequence: CASSRLRGSPLHF. In nucleotides, the CDR3 is TGTGCCAGCAGTCGCCTCCGGGGATCACCCCTCCACTTT.

This clonotype was counted at least ten times. This sequence joins TRBV20-1 and TRBJ2-7, with D possibly called TRBD1 or TRBD2 (5 bases each). Between the trimmed V and J ends, which lost 4 bases and 2 bases, there was a span of 15 bases. From germline, CDR1 is DFQATT and CDR2 SNEGSKA (reference sequence). This CDR3 comprises 14 residues. CDR3 in DNA: TGCAGTGCTAATCTCGGGGCGCAAACCTACGAGCAGTACTTC. Its translation is CSANLGAQTYEQYF.

The table lists this clonotype with many counts. The genes are TRBV20-1 and TRBJ1-5; tentatively, D is TRBD1 (5 bases). The CDR3 extends over 14 amino acids. V lost 6 bases and J 2 bases, leaving 14 bases between the germline ends. The germline V gene encodes CDR1 DFQATT and CDR2 SNEGSKA (reference sequence). This CDR3 is CSATGFMGNQPQHF. The CDR3 DNA reads TGCAGTGCAACAGGCTTCATGGGCAATCAGCCCCAGCATTTT.

The table lists this clonotype with many counts. The chain joins TRBV7-2 to TRBJ1-3, with TRBD1 as a possible D gene (6 bases). V was shortened by 1 base and J by 5 bases, with 9 bases between the two germline ends. Per germline, CDR1 SGHTA and CDR2 FQGNSA. The CDR3 consists of 14 residues. CDR3 sequence (DNA): TGTGCCAGCAGCTTAGTTACAGGGCGAAACACCATATATTTT. Translating it yields CASSLVTGRNTIYF.

This clonotype was counted many times. The rearrangement uses TRBV2 and TRBJ2-3; D is undetermined. CDR1 SNHLY and CDR2 FYNNEI come from the germline V gene. V gave up 4 bases and J gave up 0 bases, with 5 bases separating them. The length of the CDR3 is 13 residues. The CDR3 DNA follows: TGTGCCAGCAGTGGCATTAGCACAGATACGCAGTATTTT. Its protein is CASSGISTDTQYF.

The table lists this clonotype with many counts. CDR3 sequence reads: CASSLDLGRVYEQYF. As DNA, the CDR3 is TGTGCCAGCAGCTTAGATCTGGGCAGGGTCTACGAGCAGTACTTC. The chain carries TRBV11-2 and TRBJ2-7; D may be TRBD1 (5 bases). Germline V CDR1 and CDR2: SGHAT, FQNNGV. This CDR3 is 15 amino acids long. Trimming took off 0 bases at V and 3 bases at J, with 12 bases between the two ends.

This clonotype was seen repeatedly, ten times or more. The genes are TRBV12-3 or TRBV12-4 and TRBJ2-4, with D possibly matching TRBD1 (5 bases). The CDR3 has 16 amino acids. V lost 1 base, J lost 2 bases, and 12 bases lay in between. This CDR3 reads CASSLVAGFTKNIQYF. The DNA of the CDR3 is TGTGCCAGCAGTTTAGTGGCAGGGTTTACCAAAAACATTCAGTACTTC.

This clonotype was seen a handful of times. This chain connects TRBV5-1 to TRBJ2-3; possible D gene TRBD2, 5 bases. The CDR3 length is 15 residues. The V gene's germline CDR1 is SGHRS and CDR2 YFSETQ. Trimming removed 2 bases from V and 3 bases from J, with 13 bases in between. In DNA form, the CDR3 reads TGCGCCAGCAGCTTAGCGGTTGAGCGAACAGATACGCAGTATTTT. Its protein product is CASSLAVERTDTQYF.

This clonotype was recorded many times. The rearrangement links TRBV20-1 to TRBJ1-2; no clear D gene. Looked up from germline, CDR1 is DFQATT and CDR2 is SNEGSKA (reference sequence). The germline V and J ends were trimmed by 8 bases and 5 bases, with 18 bases remaining between them. The length of the CDR3 is 13 residues. The CDR3 sequence is CSPRRRKPYGYTF. CDR3 nucleotides: TGCAGTCCAAGGAGGAGGAAACCGTATGGCTACACCTTC.

This clonotype was detected ten times or more. This chain joins TRBV6-5 and TRBJ1-5; D is undetermined. The CDR3 runs 15 residues. V was clipped by 5 bases and J by 0 bases, with 11 bases between them. Germline values: CDR1 MNHEY, CDR2 SVGAGI. The CDR3 protein is CASSREGYSNQPQHF. CDR3 nucleotide sequence: TGTGCCAGCAGTCGGGAGGGATATAGCAATCAGCCCCAGCATTTT.